This T cell receptor beta chain was recorded in a study of shared clonotypes between healthy human individuals. Broader study findings: Roughly 5% of naive CD4 clonotypes were common to a handful of donors.

Details on this clone: The antigen remains unidentified.

J gave up 4 bases and V 6 bases, and 9 bases lay outside the gene matches. The CDR3 loop spans 15 amino acids. Germline CDR1 MDHEN, CDR2 SYDVKM. Profiled with immunoSEQ multiplex PCR; TCRdb holds only in-frame clones, not every one. This sample yields around 1,900,000 clones, of which about 94% are seen a single time; under 2% belongs to the top ten. Naive CD8 cells were CD45RO-negative, positively selected for CCR7, excluding terminally differentiated effector memory CD45RA+ cells. The origin of this receptor is a man aged 18 to 35 in good health. Some clones in this sample may be carry-over from other donors' samples. The chain carries TRBV28 and TRBJ2-5; 9 positions match TRBD1. The sequenced sample was naive CD8+ T cells from PBMCs. DNA of the CDR3: TGTGCCAGCAGATACACACAGGGGGCGAGAGAGACCCAGTACTTC. Amino acids: CASRYTQGARETQYF.